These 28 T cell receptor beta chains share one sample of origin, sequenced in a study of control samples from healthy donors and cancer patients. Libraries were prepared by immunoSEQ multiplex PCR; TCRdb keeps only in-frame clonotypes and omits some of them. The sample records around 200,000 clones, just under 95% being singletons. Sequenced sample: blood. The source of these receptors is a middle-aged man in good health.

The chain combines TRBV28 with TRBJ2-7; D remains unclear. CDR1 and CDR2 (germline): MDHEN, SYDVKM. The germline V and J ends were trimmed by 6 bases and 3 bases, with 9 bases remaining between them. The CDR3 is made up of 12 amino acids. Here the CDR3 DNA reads TGTGCCAGCAGCCCCGGTGTCTACGAGCAGTACGTC. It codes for CASSPGVYEQYV.

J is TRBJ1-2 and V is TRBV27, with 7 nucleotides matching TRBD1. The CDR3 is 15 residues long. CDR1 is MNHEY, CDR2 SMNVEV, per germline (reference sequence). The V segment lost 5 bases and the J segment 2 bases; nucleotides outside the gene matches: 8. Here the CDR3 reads CASSPRTGANYGYTF. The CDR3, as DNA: TGTGCCAGCAGTCCCCGGACAGGAGCCAACTATGGCTACACCTTC.

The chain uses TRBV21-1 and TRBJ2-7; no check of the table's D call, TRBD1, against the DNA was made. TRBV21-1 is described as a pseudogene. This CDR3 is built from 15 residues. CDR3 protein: CASTKKTGQSYEQYF. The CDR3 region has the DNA TGTGCCAGCACAAAAAAAACCGGACAGTCCTACGAGCAGTACTTC.

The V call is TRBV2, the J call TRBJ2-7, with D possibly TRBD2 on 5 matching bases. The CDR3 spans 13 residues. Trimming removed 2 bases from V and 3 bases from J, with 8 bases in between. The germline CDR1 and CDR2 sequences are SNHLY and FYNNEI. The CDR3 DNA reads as TGTGCCAGCAGTGAACGCCGGGACTACGAGCAGTACGTC. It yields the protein CASSERRDYEQYV.

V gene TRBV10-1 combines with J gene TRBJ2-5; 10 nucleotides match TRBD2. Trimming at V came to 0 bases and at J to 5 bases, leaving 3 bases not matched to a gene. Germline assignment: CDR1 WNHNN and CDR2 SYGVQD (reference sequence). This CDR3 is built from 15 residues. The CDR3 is CASSESTGLAETQYF. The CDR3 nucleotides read TGCGCCAGCAGTGAGTCCACGGGACTAGCGGAGACCCAGTACTTC.

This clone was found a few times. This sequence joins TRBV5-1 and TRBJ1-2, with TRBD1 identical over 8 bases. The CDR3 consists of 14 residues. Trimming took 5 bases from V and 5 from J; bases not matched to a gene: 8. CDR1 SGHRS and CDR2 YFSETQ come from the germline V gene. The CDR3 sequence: CASSLQGAEYGYTF. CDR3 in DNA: TGCGCCAGCAGTCTTCAGGGGGCGGAGTATGGCTACACCTTC.

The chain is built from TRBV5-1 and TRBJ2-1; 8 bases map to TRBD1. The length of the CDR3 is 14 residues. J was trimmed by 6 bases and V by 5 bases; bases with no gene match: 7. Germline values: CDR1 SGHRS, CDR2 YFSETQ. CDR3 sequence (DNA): TGCGCCAGCAGTGCGACAGGGGCCCTCAATGAGCAGTTCTTC. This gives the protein CASSATGALNEQFF.

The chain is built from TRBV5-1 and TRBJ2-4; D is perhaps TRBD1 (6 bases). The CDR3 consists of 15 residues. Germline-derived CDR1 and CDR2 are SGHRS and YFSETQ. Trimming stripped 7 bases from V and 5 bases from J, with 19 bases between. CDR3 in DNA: TGCGCCAGCGGCACAGAGACAGGCGGCCAAAACATTCAGTACTTC. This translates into CASGTETGGQNIQYF.

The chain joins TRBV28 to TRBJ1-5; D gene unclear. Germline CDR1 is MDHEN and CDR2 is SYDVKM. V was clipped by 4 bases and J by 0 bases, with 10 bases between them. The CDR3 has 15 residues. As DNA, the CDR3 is TGTGCCAGCAGTTCTGGGTTCTATAGCAATCAGCCCCAGCATTTT. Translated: CASSSGFYSNQPQHF.

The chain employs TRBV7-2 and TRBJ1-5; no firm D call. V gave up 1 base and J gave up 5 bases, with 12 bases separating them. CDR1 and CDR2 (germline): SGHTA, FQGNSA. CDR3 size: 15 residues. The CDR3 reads CASSLEGKRDQPQHF. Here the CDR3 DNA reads TGTGCCAGCAGCTTAGAGGGCAAGAGGGATCAGCCCCAGCATTTT. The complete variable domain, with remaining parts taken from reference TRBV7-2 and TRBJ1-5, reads GAGVSQSPSNKVTEKGKDVELRCDPISGHTALYWYRQSLGQGLEFLIYFQGNSAPDKSGLPSDRFSAERTGGSVSTLTIQRTQQEDSAVYLCASSLEGKRDQPQHFGDGTRLSIL.

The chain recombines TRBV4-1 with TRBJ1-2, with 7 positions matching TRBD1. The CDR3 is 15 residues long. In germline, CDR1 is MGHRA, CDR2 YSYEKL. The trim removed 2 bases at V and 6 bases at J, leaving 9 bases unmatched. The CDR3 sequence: CASSQLWTGGNGYTF. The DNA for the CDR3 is TGCGCCAGCAGCCAACTGTGGACAGGCGGAAATGGCTACACCTTC.

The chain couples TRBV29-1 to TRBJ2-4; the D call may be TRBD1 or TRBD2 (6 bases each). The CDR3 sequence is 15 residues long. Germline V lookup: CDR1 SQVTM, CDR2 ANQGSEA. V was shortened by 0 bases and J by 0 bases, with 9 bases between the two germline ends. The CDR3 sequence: CSVEEGGRAKNIQYF. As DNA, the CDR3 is TGCAGCGTTGAAGAAGGGGGGAGAGCCAAAAACATTCAGTACTTC.

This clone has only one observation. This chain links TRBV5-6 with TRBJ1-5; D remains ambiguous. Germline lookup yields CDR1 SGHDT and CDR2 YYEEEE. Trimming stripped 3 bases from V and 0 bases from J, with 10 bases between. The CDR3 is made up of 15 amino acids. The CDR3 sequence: CASSSRGYSNQPQHF. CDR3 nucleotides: TGTGCCAGCAGCTCAAGAGGATATAGCAATCAGCCCCAGCATTTT.

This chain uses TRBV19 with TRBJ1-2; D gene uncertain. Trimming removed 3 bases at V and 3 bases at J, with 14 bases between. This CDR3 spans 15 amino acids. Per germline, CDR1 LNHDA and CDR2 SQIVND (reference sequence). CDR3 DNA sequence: TGTGCCAGTAGTATTGGTTTCCAAAACGACTATGGCTACACCTTC. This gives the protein CASSIGFQNDYGYTF.

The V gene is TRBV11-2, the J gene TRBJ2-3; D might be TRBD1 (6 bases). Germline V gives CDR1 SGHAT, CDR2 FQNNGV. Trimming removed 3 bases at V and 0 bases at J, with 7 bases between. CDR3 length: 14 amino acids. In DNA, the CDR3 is TGTGCCAGCAGCTTGACAGGAAGCACAGATACGCAGTATTTT. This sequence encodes CASSLTGSTDTQYF.

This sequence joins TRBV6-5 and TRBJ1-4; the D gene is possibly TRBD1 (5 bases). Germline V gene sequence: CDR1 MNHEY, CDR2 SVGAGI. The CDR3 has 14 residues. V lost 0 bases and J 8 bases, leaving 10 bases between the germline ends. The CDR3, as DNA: TGTGCCAGCAGTTACTCAGGGACTGAAGAAAAACTGTTTTTT. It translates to CASSYSGTEEKLFF.

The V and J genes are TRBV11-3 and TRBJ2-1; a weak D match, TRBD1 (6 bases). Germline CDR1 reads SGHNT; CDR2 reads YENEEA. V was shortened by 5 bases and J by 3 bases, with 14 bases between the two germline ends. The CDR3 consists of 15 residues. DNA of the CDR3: TGTGCCAGCAGCCAAAGGTCAGGGGTCTACAATGAGCAGTTCTTC. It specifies CASSQRSGVYNEQFF.

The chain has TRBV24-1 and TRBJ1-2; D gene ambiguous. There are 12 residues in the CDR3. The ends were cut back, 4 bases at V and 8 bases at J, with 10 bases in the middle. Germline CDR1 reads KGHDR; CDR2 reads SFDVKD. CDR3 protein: CATSDGFRGYTF. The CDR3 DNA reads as TGTGCCACCAGTGACGGATTCAGGGGCTACACCTTC.

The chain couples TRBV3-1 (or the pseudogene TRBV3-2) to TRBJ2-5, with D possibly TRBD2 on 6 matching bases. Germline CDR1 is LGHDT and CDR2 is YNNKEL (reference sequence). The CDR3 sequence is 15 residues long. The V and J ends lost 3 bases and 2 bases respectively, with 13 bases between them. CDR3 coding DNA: TGTGCCAGCAGCCAGCTAGGAGGGCTACAAGAGACCCAGTACTTC. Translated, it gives CASSQLGGLQETQYF.

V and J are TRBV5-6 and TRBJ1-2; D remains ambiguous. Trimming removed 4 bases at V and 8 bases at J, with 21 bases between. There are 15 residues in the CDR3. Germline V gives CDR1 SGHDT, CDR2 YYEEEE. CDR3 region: CASSRRPGRTGGYTF. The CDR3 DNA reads TGTGCCAGCAGCCGAAGGCCGGGGAGAACGGGAGGCTACACCTTC.

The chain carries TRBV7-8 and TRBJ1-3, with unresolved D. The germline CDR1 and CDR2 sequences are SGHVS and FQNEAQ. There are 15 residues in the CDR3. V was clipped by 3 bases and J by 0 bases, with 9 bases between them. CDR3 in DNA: TGTGCCAGCAGCTTTGACCGGGCCTCTGGAAACACCATATATTTT. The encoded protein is CASSFDRASGNTIYF.

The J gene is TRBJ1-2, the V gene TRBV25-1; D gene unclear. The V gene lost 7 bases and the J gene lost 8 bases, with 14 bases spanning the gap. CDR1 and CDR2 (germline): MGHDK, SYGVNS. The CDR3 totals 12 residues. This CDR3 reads CASIGPLGGYTF. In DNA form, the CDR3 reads TGTGCCAGCATTGGTCCCTTAGGGGGCTACACCTTC.

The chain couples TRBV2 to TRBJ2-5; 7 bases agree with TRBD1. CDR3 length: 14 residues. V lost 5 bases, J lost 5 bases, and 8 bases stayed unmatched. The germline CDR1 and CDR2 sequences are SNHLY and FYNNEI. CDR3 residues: CASSRGGSGETQYF. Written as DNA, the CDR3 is TGTGCCAGCAGTCGAGGGGGCTCGGGGGAGACCCAGTACTTC.

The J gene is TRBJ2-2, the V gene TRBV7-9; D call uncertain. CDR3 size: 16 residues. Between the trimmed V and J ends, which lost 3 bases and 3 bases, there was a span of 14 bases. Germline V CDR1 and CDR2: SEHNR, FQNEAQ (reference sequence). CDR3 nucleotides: TGTGCCAGCAGCTTGATGATCCCACCCGACACCGGGGAGCTGTTTTTT. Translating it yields CASSLMIPPDTGELFF.

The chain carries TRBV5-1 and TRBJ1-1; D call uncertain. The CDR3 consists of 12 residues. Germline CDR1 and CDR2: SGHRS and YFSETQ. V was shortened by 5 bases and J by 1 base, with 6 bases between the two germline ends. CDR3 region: CASSGPNTEAFF. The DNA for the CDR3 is TGCGCCAGCAGTGGCCCGAACACTGAAGCTTTCTTT.

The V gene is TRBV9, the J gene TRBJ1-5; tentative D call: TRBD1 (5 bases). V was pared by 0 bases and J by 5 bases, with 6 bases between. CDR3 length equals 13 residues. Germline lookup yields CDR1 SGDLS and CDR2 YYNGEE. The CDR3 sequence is CASSVGRDQPQHF. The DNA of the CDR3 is TGTGCCAGCAGCGTAGGCAGGGATCAGCCCCAGCATTTT.

CDR3 nucleotide sequence: TGCGCCAGCAGCCAAGATACTGCCACTAACTATGGCTACACCTTC. Its protein product is CASSQDTATNYGYTF. This rearrangement joins TRBV4-1 to TRBJ1-2; D uncertain. V lost 0 bases to trimming and J lost 0 bases, with 8 bases between them. This CDR3 region has 15 residues. Germline CDR1 MGHRA, CDR2 YSYEKL.

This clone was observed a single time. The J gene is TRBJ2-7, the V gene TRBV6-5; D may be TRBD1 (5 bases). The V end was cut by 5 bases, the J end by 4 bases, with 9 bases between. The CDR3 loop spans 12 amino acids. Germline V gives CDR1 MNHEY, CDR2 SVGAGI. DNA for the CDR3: TGTGCCAGCAGTACCAACAGGTACGAGCAGTACGTC. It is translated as CASSTNRYEQYV.